The clone carrying this TCR beta chain was seen a handful of times. Its specificity is not known. The data are from a study of T cell repertoires in cytomegalovirus infection. Study information: Both a matching HLA type and CMV infection were indicated by public TCR beta signatures.

TCRdb re-derived calls from the reads in MiXCR, one entry per CDR3 protein. Of hundreds of thousands of distinct CDR3 sequences in the sample, more than 20% were seen once. V lost 0 bases and J lost 7; bases outside the gene matches: 12. The CDR3 loop spans 17 amino acids. Germline V gene data show CDR1 as MNHEY and CDR2 as SVGEGT. General observations from the study: CMV-specific TCR beta clonotypes restricted by HLA-C were the ones dominating the ex vivo response. Summed frequency of shared TCR beta families picked out CMV carriers who also had the relevant HLA.

The sequenced sample consisted of CD8+ T cells from PBMCs. V and J are TRBV6-2 or TRBV6-3 and TRBJ2-1, with 7 bases fitting TRBD1. The receptor's source is a human donor in good health (CMV status not recorded). Some clones in this sample may be carry-over from other donors' samples. CDR3 DNA sequence: TGTGCCAGCAGTTACTCACTCGAGGCAGGGGGAGAGAATGAGCAGTTCTTC. The encoded protein is CASSYSLEAGGENEQFF.